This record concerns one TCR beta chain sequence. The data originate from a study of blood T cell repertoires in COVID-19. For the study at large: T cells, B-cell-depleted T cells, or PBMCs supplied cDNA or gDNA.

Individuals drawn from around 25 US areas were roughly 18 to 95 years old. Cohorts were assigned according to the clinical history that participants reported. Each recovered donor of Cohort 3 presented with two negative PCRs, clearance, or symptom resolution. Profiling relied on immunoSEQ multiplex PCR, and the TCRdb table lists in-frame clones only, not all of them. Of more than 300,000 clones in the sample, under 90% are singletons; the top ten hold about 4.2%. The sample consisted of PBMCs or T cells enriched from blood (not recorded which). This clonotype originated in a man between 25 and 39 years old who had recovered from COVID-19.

The CDR3 coding sequence is TGTGCCAGCAGCTTGGGGGGCGCGGATGGCTACACCTTC. Translating gives CASSLGGADGYTF. The rearrangement uses TRBV5-4 and TRBJ1-2, with D possibly matching TRBD1 (5 bases). The CDR3 spans 13 residues. Trimming took off 0 bases at V and 6 bases at J, with 9 bases between the two ends. Germline CDR1 is SGHNT and CDR2 is YYREEE (reference sequence).